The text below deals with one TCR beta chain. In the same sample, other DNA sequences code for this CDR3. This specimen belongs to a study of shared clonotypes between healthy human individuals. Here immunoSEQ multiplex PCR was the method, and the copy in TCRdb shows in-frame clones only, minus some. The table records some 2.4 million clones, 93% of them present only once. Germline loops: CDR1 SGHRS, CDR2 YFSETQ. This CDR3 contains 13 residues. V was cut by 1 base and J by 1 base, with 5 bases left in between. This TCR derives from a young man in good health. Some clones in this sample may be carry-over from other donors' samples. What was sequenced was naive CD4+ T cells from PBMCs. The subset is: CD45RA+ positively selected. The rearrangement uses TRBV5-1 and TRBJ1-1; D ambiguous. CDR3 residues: CASSLFGNTEAFF. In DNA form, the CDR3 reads TGCGCCAGCAGCTTGTTCGGGAACACTGAAGCTTTCTTT.